This T cell receptor beta chain was sequenced in a study of T cell changes during pregnancy in multiple sclerosis (dated by TCRdb to about 2019). Regarding the study in general: The study examined how the T cell repertoire changed over the course of pregnancy in women with multiple sclerosis.

This clone was found a few times. This clone's antigen is unknown. Within one base of it there is no much larger clone, and no base qualities were kept. From cysteine to phenylalanine, the CDR3 is 18 amino acids long. The kept DNA is CDR3 alone, 54 bases in frame from the first base. Receptor libraries were prepared by the immunoSEQ multiplex PCR assay. Held by TCRdb, this immuneACCESS table contains in-frame sequences only and omits some clones. Under half of the omission traces to an unresolved V gene where checked; the cause of the rest is unknown. Here the sample has some 49,000 clones; nearly 90% occur a single time. 5% to 5.5% of the sample is in the top ten clones.

This clonotype was sampled from a female donor in good health, enrolled as a control in a pregnancy study. The starting material was peripheral blood, obtained after pregnancy. The V gene is TRBV21-1 and the J gene is TRBJ1-4; the D call of TRBD1 is as the table states it, not checked on the DNA. TRBV21-1 is a pseudogene locus. The DNA sequence follows: TGTGCCAGCAGCAAAGTAGGGGCAGATAAAGCAACTAATGAAAAACTGTTTTTT. Its coded protein is CASSKVGADKATNEKLFF.